The sequence of this T cell receptor (beta chain) was determined in a study of cytomegalovirus exposure and HLA in healthy donors (dated by TCRdb to 2017 to 2019). A note on the overall study: According to an earlier analysis of 587 of the donors, about 179 million T cells yielded over 90 million unique TCR beta sequences and approximately 300 Gb of sequence data. Five DR-DQ haplotypes were treated as single units for association and clustering because of strong linkage in the cohort. Among 398 genotyped donors of the cohort, an average of about 240,000 unique TCR beta nucleotide sequences were sequenced per donor, around 18% of them non-productive. Donor age, sex, ethnicity and CMV serostatus were compiled together with the repertoire data. Using immunosequencing, the study profiled T cell repertoires from some 670 subjects and related those repertoires to cytomegalovirus serostatus. Approximately 300 gigabases of sequencing data and tens of millions of unique TCR sequences were included in an early release covering around 650 HLA-typed donors. The study combined high-throughput TCR immunosequencing, statistical association of individual TCRs with disease status, and machine learning to predict cytomegalovirus infection status. The study aimed to test whether signatures of past pathogen exposure could be identified by cataloging public T cell receptors. The genetic ancestry cluster associated with self-reported Caucasian donors included around four fifths of the roughly 400 genotyped donors. To decide whether each TCR beta V gene segment behaved as functional or pseudogenic, an earlier analysis of some 600 of the donors relied on high-throughput TCR beta sequencing. A later analysis re-analyzed previously published TCR beta repertoires from roughly 690 donors and added high-resolution HLA genotyping to study TCR occurrence patterns. A later genetic analysis took genome-wide SNP genotypes for about 55% of the 666 donors and used that subset as a discovery cohort. The later analysis used no new phenotypic data to find candidate immune exposures, relying instead on TCR beta sequences and their occurrence across donors. Both class I and class II loci were covered by HLA typing, at four-digit resolution. All discovery cohort repertoires had been generated on a single sequencing platform. Along with the approximately 600-subject first cohort, a separate validation cohort of over a hundred different subjects was used. The number of typed donors differed by locus: about 620-630 for A, B, C, DRB1 and DQB1; approximately 520 for DQA1; some 610 for DPA1; and about 450 for DPB1. Broader findings and caveats from the paper: A further reported finding was that TCR beta sequences accurately predicted the HLA-A and HLA-B alleles for most subjects in the first cohort. The earlier analysis of 587 of the donors excluded approximately 17 rarely observed V segments, including chromosome 9 orphons, because counts were too low. The classifier was reported to diagnose cytomegalovirus status with high specificity and sensitivity in both the original cohort and the validation cohort. According to a later genetic analysis, donors in an Asian-associated ancestry cluster had fewer N-insertions in productive TCRs than the roughly 670-donor mean. In an earlier analysis of about 600 of the donors, most TCR beta V segments appeared in productive rearrangements about 90% or about 30% of the time, broadly matching IMGT annotations. In vitro tests confirmed that a few of the cytomegalovirus-associated TCR beta chains recognize cytomegalovirus antigens. The study gave a list of about 160 TCR beta chains associated with cytomegalovirus. In a later analysis, more than 15,000 TCR beta sequences were associated with specific HLA alleles at a false discovery rate of 0.05. Because some donors lacked HLA typing at each locus, the association tests relied only on the typed subset. Several of the top co-occurrence clusters appeared to be linked to parvovirus B19, influenza, CMV and Epstein-Barr virus, according to a later analysis. Only TCR beta chains were sequenced in this cohort, and the absence of alpha or paired-chain data limited detectable features. Linkage disequilibrium might explain the correlated functional status among segregating V segments, but an unknown experimental factor could not be ruled out. Roughly uniform sequencing depth across donors was assumed in presence/absence analyses, although this assumption may not hold. When HLA alleles, especially DR and DQ, strongly co-occurred, TCR associations were difficult to assign to individual alleles. A cluster of highly shared sequence variants was judged likely to be a technical artifact of the sequencing pipeline. Because the 87-base-pair reads could not distinguish some IMGT-functional V segments, including TRBV6-2 and TRBV6-3, those segments were excluded. For the cohort, immune exposure information was limited to CMV serostatus. Most CMV-associated TCR beta chains appeared to be HLA-restricted in a later analysis, and the HLA associations seemed to be driven largely by CMV exposure. According to a later analysis, TCR association rates differed among HLA loci, with DRB1 alleles showing the most associated TCRs and HLA-C alleles showing the fewest. V-gene and J-gene trimming of TCR beta chains was associated with a missense DCLRE1C variant in a later genetic analysis, and the association was replicated in an independent cohort. In a later analysis, HLA-associated TCR beta chains were found to be more clonally expanded and to have lower generation probabilities than equally common non-associated chains. Across donors, most TCR sequences were observed very rarely, whereas some public TCRs were present in many individuals. The authors suggested that the approach could potentially be generalized to other disease states and immunological phenotypes.

The cohort comprised around 690 healthy bone marrow donors. At the time of sampling, all cohort members were nominally healthy, though unrecorded immune exposures were likely present. The donor was CMV seropositive and belonged to the group of over 250 seropositive cohort members. Each donor provided a peripheral blood sample, and peripheral blood mononuclear cells were used for TCR beta sequencing. Genomic DNA was extracted from the blood cell samples with the Qiagen DNeasy Blood Extraction Kit. This clone was seen a few times. Its recognized antigen is unknown. No base qualities exist here, and no much larger clone lies one base off it. The library was made by the immunoSEQ multiplex PCR assay. The multiplex PCR relied on a mix of 60 forward primers for TCR Vbeta segments and 13 reverse primers for TCR Jbeta segments. The CDR3 region of rearranged TCR beta genes was amplified from genomic DNA by a multiplex PCR assay. The Illumina HiSeq System was used to sequence the amplified TCR beta libraries as 87-base-pair reads. The paper's processing steps were these. Across the 500 to 700 repertoires, a later analysis counted tens of millions of unique TCR beta chains, 9.5 million to 13 million of which were shared by at least two donors. Raw reads were error-corrected and collapsed into unique sequences with a nearest-neighbor algorithm that merged closely related sequences to remove PCR and sequencing errors. To assign V, D and J gene segments, CDR3 sequences were aligned to IMGT reference sequences. Each retained sequence needed at least a six-nucleotide match to both a V gene segment and a J gene segment. Rearrangements were called productive when the CDR3 lacked stop codons and stayed in frame with V and J; all others were non-productive. Following IMGT convention, CDR3 was defined as the stretch from the second conserved V-encoded cysteine to the conserved J-encoded phenylalanine. The earlier analysis of roughly 590 of the donors excluded any sequence lacking an unambiguous match to a single V gene segment. In an earlier analysis of some 590 of the donors, V segments were called functional above 56.7% productive rearrangements and were called segregating when the between-donor standard deviation exceeded 5%. A statistical classification framework was built for diagnosing cytomegalovirus status from the catalog of TCR beta chain sequences. A later analysis assigned V and J genes by comparing TCR nucleotide sequences with IMGT/GENE-DB human TR gene sequences. The TCRdist pipeline was used in a later analysis to assign CDR3 sequences and most-parsimonious VDJ recombination scenarios. In a later analysis, each TCR beta chain was defined by its CDR3 amino acid sequence together with its V-gene family, and reads lacking a unique V-gene family were excluded. As a way to deal with suspected cross-contamination and a sequencing artifact, a later analysis dropped more than 500 nucleotide sequences that were highly shared and had low generation probability. In a later analysis, a clonal expansion index was calculated for each public chain from normalized within-repertoire ranks of inferred template counts. In a later analysis, generation probabilities were computed with a VDJ recombination model fitted to out-of-frame rearrangements, and the resulting probabilities were checked against IGoR. In a later analysis, hypergeometric tests were used to score TCR-TCR, TCR-HLA and TCR-CMV co-occurrence, with a repertoire-size bias correction applied to TCR pairs. A later analysis estimated false discovery rates by permuting HLA or CMV assignments 20 times. In a later analysis, co-occurring TCRs were grouped with DBSCAN, and TCRdist sequence similarity was added when clustering was performed within HLA-allele-positive subsets. Repertoires with fewer than 30,000 or more than 120,000 public chains were left out of co-occurrence clustering, as were five repertoires with anomalous nucleotide sharing. Imported from immuneACCESS, the table was reduced by TCRdb to in-frame sequences with V and J called. These copies leave out some clones; in studies compared against another copy, an unresolved V gene accounts for under half, and the cause of the remainder is not known. For V, J and clone size, that table is used; D and trimming come from the DNA. In all, the sample holds 150,000 or so clones, and just over 70% of those were seen once. The ten largest clones add up to under 5.5% of the sample.

The cysteine opens and the phenylalanine closes a CDR3 of 15 amino acids. Solely the CDR3 DNA is kept, with 45 bases framed from the first base. Trimming accounts for 4 bases at V and 3 bases at J, while the number of junction bases matched to no gene is 4. The germline V gene (reference sequence) supplies CDR1 MNHEY and CDR2 SMNVEV. Sequencing used PBMCs. This TCR came from a man younger than 35 in good health and CMV-seropositive. Recombination linked TRBV27 to TRBJ1-4; 8 central bases correspond to TRBD1. CDR3 protein: CASSWTGNSNEKLFF. The DNA is TGTGCCAGCAGTTGGACAGGGAATTCTAATGAAAAACTGTTTTTT.